This entry concerns a single T cell receptor beta chain. Its target antigen remains unknown. No quality values exist for individual bases; no much larger clone is one base distant. The sample belongs to a study of blood T cells in healthy people across ages (dated by TCRdb to the mid-2010s). Regarding the study in general: In model experiments, template switching captured roughly one uniquely barcoded TCR beta cDNA molecule for every two T cells. Using the same blood draw, the study looked at two additional independent replicas of 1 million unique cDNA reads for two donors, one aged 18 to 30 and the other aged 80 or older. To avoid experimental bias, donors of different ages were distributed randomly across sequencing lanes. Donors were grouped into four age groups: young (average approximately 15 years), middle-aged (39), aged (around 62) and long-lived (82). To track age-related changes in TCR beta repertoire diversity, the study relied on deep sequencing normalized with unique cDNA molecular identifiers.

Libraries came from 5' RACE. The run used an Illumina HiSeq 2500. A second PCR of roughly 6 to 11 cycles was run with a J-beta primer mix and a sample-barcoded 5' primer. A template-switch 5' adaptor carrying 12 random nucleotides introduced a unique molecular identifier onto each TCR beta cDNA molecule. At least 2.5 million CDR3-containing paired-end reads were obtained from each sample. All of the RNA was converted into first-strand cDNA using the Mint cDNA synthesis kit, with a TRBC-specific oligonucleotide serving as the primer. Following uracil-DNA glycosylase treatment, all cDNA underwent a first 18-cycle PCR with the universal primers M1SS and BC2_uni_R. On the study's bioinformatics: Each sample was normalized by randomly selecting 1 million high-quality reads, each carrying a distinct molecular identifier. Instead of being binned into consensus sequences, reads that shared molecular identifiers were thrown out. MiTCR, run with a Q25 quality threshold and the strictest error-elimination algorithm, handled CDR3 identification, clonotype clustering and error correction. A nonparametric unseen species model with Euler transformation was used to estimate a lower bound on total TCR beta diversity. TCRdb passed the public sequencing reads through fastp at Q25 and MiXCR, retaining productive beta sequences. Each entry merges the rows of one CDR3 protein and shows their most common DNA and genes. The V and J calls, along with clone size, are taken from TCRdb and not from the paper's own processing. For this sample there are around 750,000 distinct CDR3 sequences; about 53% appear just once. About 42% of the sample comes from the top ten.

Donors were 39 systemically healthy Caucasian individuals from Russia aged roughly 6 to 100 years. Each donor gave ten milliliters of peripheral blood, collected into EDTA-treated Vacutainer tubes. Ficoll-Paque density-gradient centrifugation was used to isolate PBMCs, with at least 6 million obtained per sample. Total RNA, at least 5 micrograms per sample, was extracted from PBMCs with Trizol reagent. The percentages of naive CD45RAhigh/CD27high T cells were determined by flow cytometry on a PBMC aliquot from every donor. From cysteine to phenylalanine, the CDR3 is 16 amino acids long. Only the CDR3 DNA stays, 48 bases, in frame from base 1. For CDR1 and CDR2, the germline V gene lists SQVTM and ANQGSEA. For this chain, trimming is 2 bases at the V end and 6 bases at the J end, and the number of junction bases without a gene match is 12. Study-wide findings and limitations: Because the CMV infection status of the donors was unknown, age-related changes in expanded clonotypes may potentially have been confounded. Bulk unsorted PBMC profiling prevented conclusive comparison of naive and antigen-experienced compartments. As age increased, observed TCR beta diversity per million T cells dropped in a roughly linear way, and a significant reduction was already evident by age 40. Estimates of total diversity based on one million sequenced T cells were considered lower bounds and underestimates. The percentage of naive T cells measured by flow cytometry correlated strongly with observed TCR beta diversity. The long-lived group showed more naive CD4+ T cells, fewer expanded clones and increased TCR diversity than the aged group, suggesting age selection.

The material sequenced was blood. This receptor was taken from a man older than 75 in good health. Here the chain combines TRBV29-1 and TRBJ2-3; TRBD1 aligns with 9 central bases. The CDR3 protein is CSVEFRTGVVWDTQYF. The nucleotide sequence is TGCAGCGTTGAATTTCGGACAGGGGTGGTATGGGATACGCAGTATTTT.